The clone carrying this TCR beta chain was picked up one time. Its antigen remains unidentified. The sample is drawn from a study of cytomegalovirus exposure and HLA in healthy donors. Whole-study context: In a later analysis, the roughly 120 validation repertoires were reported to have used the same platform as the 600 to 800 first-cohort repertoires. Findings and limits, study-wide: There were some public TCRs occurring in many donors, but most TCR sequences were rare. Cytomegalovirus association was assigned to about 150 TCR beta chains.

The protocol was immunoSEQ multiplex PCR, while the TCRdb copy is restricted to in-frame clones and leaves out a portion. The sample lists roughly 140,000 clones; about 89% were seen once. Trimming took 0 bases from V and 0 from J, leaving 6 bases between them. Germline lookup yields CDR1 SGHRS and CDR2 YFSETQ. The CDR3 is 15 amino acids. V and J are TRBV5-1 and TRBJ2-2; D gene uncertain. The sample taken for sequencing was PBMCs. This TCR came from a woman in her late teens or twenties in good health and CMV-seropositive. CDR3 nucleotides: TGCGCCAGCAGCTTGGGTCACACGAACACCGGGGAGCTGTTTTTT. It translates to CASSLGHTNTGELFF.